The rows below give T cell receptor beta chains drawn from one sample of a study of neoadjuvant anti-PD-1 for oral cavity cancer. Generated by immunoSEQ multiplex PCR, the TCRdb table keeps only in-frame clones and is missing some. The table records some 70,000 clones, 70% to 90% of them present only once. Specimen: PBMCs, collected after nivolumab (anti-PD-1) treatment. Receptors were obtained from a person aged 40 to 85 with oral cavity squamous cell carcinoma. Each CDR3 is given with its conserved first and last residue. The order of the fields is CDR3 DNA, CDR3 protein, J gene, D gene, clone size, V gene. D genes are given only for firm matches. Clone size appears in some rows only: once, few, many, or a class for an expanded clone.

DNA: TGTGCGAGTGACTTAGCGGGGGCCAATGAGCAGTTCTTC
CDR3: CASDLAGANEQFF
J: TRBJ2-1
D: TRBD2
size: .
V: TRBV6-1

DNA: TGTGCCATCAGCCCCCGGGGGGGGCTTACCGACAATGAGCAGTTCTTC
CDR3: CAISPRGGLTDNEQFF
J: TRBJ2-1
D: TRBD2
size: .
V: TRBV10-3

DNA: TGTGCCAGCAGCCTACGCCGGGACAGTTACACCTCCTACAATGAGCAGTTCTTC
CDR3: CASSLRRDSYTSYNEQFF
J: TRBJ2-1
D: TRBD1
size: .
V: TRBV11-2

DNA: TGTGCCTGGAGTAAAGGAGGCGGCCGGCAGCCCCAGCATTTT
CDR3: CAWSKGGGRQPQHF
J: TRBJ1-5
D: .
size: .
V: TRBV30

DNA: TGTGCCAGCAGCAGATCTAGCGGAGACGCAGATACGCAGTATTTT
CDR3: CASSRSSGDADTQYF
J: TRBJ2-3
D: TRBD2
size: .
V: TRBV25-1

DNA: TGCGCCAGCCCCCCAGCAGGGCCCAGGTACGAGCAGTACTTC
CDR3: CASPPAGPRYEQYF
J: TRBJ2-7
D: .
size: .
V: TRBV10-1

DNA: TGTGCCAGCAGCCCCCCCGGCCAAGAGACCCAGTACTTC
CDR3: CASSPPGQETQYF
J: TRBJ2-5
D: .
size: once
V: TRBV6-6

DNA: TGTGCCAGTAGTCTTCTAGGAGCAGGGAGGGCCGGGGAGCTGTTTTTT
CDR3: CASSLLGAGRAGELFF
J: TRBJ2-2
D: TRBD2
size: .
V: TRBV19

DNA: TGTGCCAGTAGTACAACAGGAGCGGGGTCCAAAAACATTCAGTACTTC
CDR3: CASSTTGAGSKNIQYF
J: TRBJ2-4
D: TRBD2
size: .
V: TRBV19

DNA: TGTGCCAGCAGTGTGCAGGGGGCCAACTCTGGAAACACCATATATTTT
CDR3: CASSVQGANSGNTIYF
J: TRBJ1-3
D: TRBD1
size: .
V: TRBV6-1

DNA: TGTGCCAGCCAGGAAGGGGGAAAGCGGAACACCGGGGAGCTGTTTTTT
CDR3: CASQEGGKRNTGELFF
J: TRBJ2-2
D: .
size: .
V: TRBV7-3

DNA: TGTGCCAGCAGTCCGATAGACAGGGCGCCGACCGGGGAGCTGTTTTTT
CDR3: CASSPIDRAPTGELFF
J: TRBJ2-2
D: TRBD1
size: .
V: TRBV28

DNA: TGTGCCAGCAGCGTTCTGACTAGCGGGGATCATGAGCAGTTCTTC
CDR3: CASSVLTSGDHEQFF
J: TRBJ2-1
D: TRBD2
size: .
V: TRBV9

DNA: TGTGCCAGCAGTCTCGGGGACAGAGTTACCTACGAGCAGTACTTC
CDR3: CASSLGDRVTYEQYF
J: TRBJ2-7
D: TRBD1
size: .
V: TRBV5-6

DNA: TGTGCCAGCGGGGCGCCGGGGCTAGGTTATGGCTACACCTTC
CDR3: CASGAPGLGYGYTF
J: TRBJ1-2
D: .
size: .
V: TRBV6-6

DNA: TGTGCCAGCAGCAGTATACCGAGGGGGTCTGGGGCCAACGTCCTGACTTTC
CDR3: CASSSIPRGSGANVLTF
J: TRBJ2-6
D: .
size: .
V: TRBV5-6

DNA: TGTGCCAGCTCACTACTTAGCGGGAGCGGGCAAGAGACCCAGTACTTC
CDR3: CASSLLSGSGQETQYF
J: TRBJ2-5
D: TRBD2
size: .
V: TRBV18

DNA: TGTGCCTGGAGTGTTACGGGGGAGACCCAGTACTTC
CDR3: CAWSVTGETQYF
J: TRBJ2-5
D: .
size: .
V: TRBV30

DNA: TGCGCCAGCAGCTTGGAACGGGAGCAGTACTTC
CDR3: CASSLEREQYF
J: TRBJ2-7
D: .
size: .
V: TRBV5-1

DNA: TGTGCCGTTCGGCGGGGTCAGGGGAACTACGAGCAGTACTTC
CDR3: CAVRRGQGNYEQYF
J: TRBJ2-7
D: .
size: .
V: TRBV27

DNA: TGTGCCATCAGTGTGGCAGGGCCGGACTACGAGCAGTACTTC
CDR3: CAISVAGPDYEQYF
J: TRBJ2-7
D: .
size: once
V: TRBV10-3

DNA: TGCGCCAGCAGCCAAGGGACAGGAGTTTACGAGCAGTACTTC
CDR3: CASSQGTGVYEQYF
J: TRBJ2-7
D: TRBD1
size: .
V: TRBV4-1

DNA: TGTGCCAGCAGTCCACATACAGGGAGGCTCACTGAAGCTTTCTTT
CDR3: CASSPHTGRLTEAFF
J: TRBJ1-1
D: .
size: once
V: TRBV28

DNA: TGTGCCAGTAGTACACTCGGGACAGGCCGCAATCAGCCCCAGCATTTT
CDR3: CASSTLGTGRNQPQHF
J: TRBJ1-5
D: TRBD1
size: .
V: TRBV19

DNA: TGTGCCTGGAGTGTACCTGGTGGCTACACCTTC
CDR3: CAWSVPGGYTF
J: TRBJ1-2
D: .
size: .
V: TRBV30

DNA: TGTGCCAGCAGTCGGGCGGACAGGGCCGAGCACGAGCAGTACTTC
CDR3: CASSRADRAEHEQYF
J: TRBJ2-7
D: TRBD1
size: once
V: TRBV6-6

DNA: TGTGCCATCAGTGGGGGTGCAGGGAACACTGAAGCTTTCTTT
CDR3: CAISGGAGNTEAFF
J: TRBJ1-1
D: .
size: .
V: TRBV10-3

DNA: TGTGCCAGCAGCTTATCGGGACACTCCTACGAGCAGTACTTC
CDR3: CASSLSGHSYEQYF
J: TRBJ2-7
D: .
size: .
V: TRBV11-3

DNA: TGTGCCAGCAGTTTATTGCCTTTAGGTTATCGGGAGACCCAGTACTTC
CDR3: CASSLLPLGYRETQYF
J: TRBJ2-5
D: .
size: .
V: TRBV27

DNA: TGTGCCACCAGCAGAGTGCAGACAGGATACGAGCAGTACTTC
CDR3: CATSRVQTGYEQYF
J: TRBJ2-7
D: .
size: .
V: TRBV15

DNA: TGTGCCAGCAGCTTCGGAATCCCTACCTACGAGCAGTACTTC
CDR3: CASSFGIPTYEQYF
J: TRBJ2-7
D: .
size: .
V: TRBV5-5